This TCR beta chain is drawn from a study of T cell repertoires in cytomegalovirus infection. General observations from the study: Within the response measured ex vivo, HLA-C-restricted CMV-specific TCR beta clonotypes were dominant.

Comments on this clonotype: What it recognizes is unknown.

Trimming shortened V by 6 bases and J by 3 bases, and 13 bases separated the two germline ends. Germline lookup yields CDR1 SGHRS and CDR2 YFSETQ. The length of the CDR3 is 13 residues. TCRdb ran MiXCR on the reads and lists one entry per CDR3 protein. The sample consists of roughly 720,000 distinct CDR3 sequences, 35% of them appearing once. The TCR was taken from a human donor in good health (CMV status not recorded). Some clones in this sample may be carry-over from other donors' samples. The sample comprised PBMCs. The gene calls are TRBV5-1 and TRBJ2-7; D ambiguous. Here the CDR3 reads CASTLGPLYEQYF. The CDR3 DNA is TGCGCCAGCACGCTCGGTCCTCTCTACGAGCAGTACTTC.